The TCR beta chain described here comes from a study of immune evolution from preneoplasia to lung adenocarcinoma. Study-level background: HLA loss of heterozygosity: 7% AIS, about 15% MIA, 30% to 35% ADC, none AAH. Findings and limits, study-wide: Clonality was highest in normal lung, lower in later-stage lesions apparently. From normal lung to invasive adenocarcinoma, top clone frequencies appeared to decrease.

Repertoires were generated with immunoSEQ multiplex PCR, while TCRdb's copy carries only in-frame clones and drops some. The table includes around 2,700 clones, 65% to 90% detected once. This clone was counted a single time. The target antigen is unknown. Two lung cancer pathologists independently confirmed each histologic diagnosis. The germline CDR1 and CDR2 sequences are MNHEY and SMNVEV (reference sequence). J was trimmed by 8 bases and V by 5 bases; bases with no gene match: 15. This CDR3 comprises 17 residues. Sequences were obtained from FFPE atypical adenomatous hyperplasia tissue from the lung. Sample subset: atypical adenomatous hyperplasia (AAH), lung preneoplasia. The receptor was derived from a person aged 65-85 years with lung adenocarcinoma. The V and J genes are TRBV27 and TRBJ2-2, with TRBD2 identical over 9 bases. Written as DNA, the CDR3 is TGTGCCAGCAGTGCCCGACAGGGACTAGCTCTTCGTGGGGAGCTGTTTTTT. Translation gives CASSARQGLALRGELFF.